This TCR beta chain was profiled in a study of cytomegalovirus exposure and HLA in healthy donors. About the research overall: Researchers found that roughly 77% of over 350 genotyped donors fell within the Caucasian-associated ancestry cluster. Findings of the study overall: TCR beta sequences numbering more than 15,000 were associated with HLA alleles at 0.05 false discovery rate in a later analysis. Some V segments, including TRBV6-2 and TRBV6-3, were excluded as indistinguishable.

With 60 Vbeta and 13 Jbeta primers, the PCR was carried out. The protocol was immunoSEQ multiplex PCR, while the TCRdb copy is restricted to in-frame clones and leaves out a portion. Seen here are roughly 190,000 clones, 87% observed once, and the top ten hold under 1.2%. Trimming cost V 10 bases and J 3 bases; bases outside gene matches: 17. The V gene's germline CDR1 is MNHEY and CDR2 SMNVEV (reference sequence). The CDR3 contains 16 residues. With respect to this clone: Its antigen is still unknown.

Material for sequencing was PBMCs. The J gene is TRBJ1-1, the V gene TRBV27; 7 positions match TRBD1. The TCR sequence derives from a boy between 2 and 10 years old in good health and CMV-seronegative. Written as DNA, the CDR3 is TGTGCCAACAACCGGGACAGAGGGTTGAGGTACACTGAAGCTTTCTTT. Residues: CANNRDRGLRYTEAFF.